These T cell receptor beta chains were read from a single sample in a study of beta chain features in type 1 diabetes. The protocol was immunoSEQ multiplex PCR, while the TCRdb copy is restricted to in-frame clones and leaves out a portion. The sample holds fewer than 650,000 clones, less than 20% seen once. Sequencing was performed on naive CD4+ T cells from blood. These receptors all stem from a man in his late teens or twenties in good health. The CDR3 runs from the conserved cysteine through the conserved F or W. Rows may omit the clone size; those that give it use once, few, many or a size class.

TRBV10-3	TRBJ1-6	.	CAISRQVDGNSPLHF
TRBV2	TRBJ2-2	few	CASSGGQSTGELFF
TRBV28	TRBJ2-7	few	CASSERAHEQYF
TRBV6-1	TRBJ1-2	few	CASSETGLIYGYTF
TRBV19	TRBJ2-7	.	CASKSQSSSYEQYF
TRBV2	TRBJ1-4	few	CASSEREGVNEKLFF
TRBV12-5	TRBJ1-1	few	CASGLVLAGGITTEAFF
TRBV28	TRBJ2-1	few	CAILTGQGANEQFF
TRBV27	TRBJ1-2	.	CASSLLAQGHGYTF
TRBV7-9	TRBJ2-5	.	CASSPSVGETQYF
TRBV18	TRBJ2-7	few	CASSPQQGYEQYF
TRBV2	TRBJ2-1	.	CASSETGRVLFF
TRBV6-1	TRBJ2-6	.	CASSDGRGSGANVLTF
TRBV18	TRBJ2-7	.	CASSPQGSSYEQYF
TRBV18	TRBJ2-5	few	CASSPFQGYQETQYF
TRBV6-6	TRBJ2-1	few	CASFSRDRGTNEQFF
TRBV28	TRBJ2-7	.	CASRPSGPGQPYEQYF
TRBV14	TRBJ1-2	few	CASSQLIDYGYTF
TRBV7-3	TRBJ1-2	few	CASSSTGSNGYTF
TRBV6-5	TRBJ2-3	.	CASTYLDRGGTDTQYF
TRBV28	TRBJ1-4	few	CASSLAGTEANEKLFF
TRBV18	TRBJ1-1	.	CASSEGTGPEAFF
TRBV5-4	TRBJ2-7	few	CASSLVGTGEQYF
TRBV11-2	TRBJ1-2	once	CASRKPGGKTGGYTF
TRBV19	TRBJ1-2	few	CASTAGEANGYTF
TRBV30	TRBJ1-5	.	CAWSPGGDQPQHF
TRBV7-2	TRBJ1-6	.	CASSPQGGLNSPLHF
TRBV4-3	TRBJ2-1	few	CASSQGRSGNNEQFF
TRBV7-9	TRBJ2-1	few	CASSPSRGSYNEQFF
TRBV5-1	TRBJ2-3	.	CASSRSGQFPDTQYF
TRBV9	TRBJ1-1	few	CASSALIMNTEAFF
TRBV30	TRBJ2-7	few	CAWSGQGAHYEQYF
TRBV10-3	TRBJ2-5	few	CAARGGYQETQYF
TRBV18	TRBJ1-3	few	CASSPTGAGNTIYF
TRBV29-1	TRBJ1-1	few	CSAGTGSTVGRQAFF
TRBV4-3	TRBJ2-3	few	CASSQATVADTQYF
TRBV30	TRBJ2-5	few	CAWSRQGGATQYF
TRBV30	TRBJ1-2	.	CAWSIGTGGYGYTF
TRBV29-1	TRBJ2-2	few	CSVPLAGPTGELFF